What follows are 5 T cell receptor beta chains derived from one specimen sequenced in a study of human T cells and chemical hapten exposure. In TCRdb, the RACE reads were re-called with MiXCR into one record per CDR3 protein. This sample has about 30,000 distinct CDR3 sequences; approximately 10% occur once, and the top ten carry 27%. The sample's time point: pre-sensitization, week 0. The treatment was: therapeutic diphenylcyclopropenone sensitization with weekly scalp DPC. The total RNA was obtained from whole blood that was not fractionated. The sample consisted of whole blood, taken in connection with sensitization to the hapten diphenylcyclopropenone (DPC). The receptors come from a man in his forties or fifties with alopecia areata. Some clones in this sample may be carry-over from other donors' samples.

The CDR3 protein is CASAKQANSPLHF. Here the CDR3 DNA reads TGTGCCAGCGCGAAACAGGCTAATTCACCCCTCCACTTT. The rearrangement links TRBV9 to TRBJ1-6, with D tentatively TRBD1 (5 bases). Trimming took 7 bases from V and 6 from J, leaving 11 bases between them. The CDR3 contains 13 residues. Germline loops: CDR1 SGDLS, CDR2 YYNGEE.

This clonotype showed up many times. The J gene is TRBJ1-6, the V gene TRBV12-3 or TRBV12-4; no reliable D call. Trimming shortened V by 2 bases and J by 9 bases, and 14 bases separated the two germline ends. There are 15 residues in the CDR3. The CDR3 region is CASSLSGLTASPLHF. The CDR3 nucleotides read TGTGCCAGCAGTTTATCCGGGCTTACGGCTTCACCCCTCCACTTT.

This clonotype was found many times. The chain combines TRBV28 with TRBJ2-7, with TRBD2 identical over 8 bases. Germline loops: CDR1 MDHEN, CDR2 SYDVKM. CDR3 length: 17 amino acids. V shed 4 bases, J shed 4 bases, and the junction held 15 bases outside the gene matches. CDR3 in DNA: TGTGCCAGCAGTTCCTTCTTTCGGACTAGCAGATTTTACGAGCAGTACTTC. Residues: CASSSFFRTSRFYEQYF.

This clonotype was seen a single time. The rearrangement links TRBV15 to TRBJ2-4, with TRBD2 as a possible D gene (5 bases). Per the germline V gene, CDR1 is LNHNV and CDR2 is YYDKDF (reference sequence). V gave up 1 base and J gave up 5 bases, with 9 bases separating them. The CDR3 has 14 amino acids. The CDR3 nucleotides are TGTGCCACCAGCAGAGTCGAGCGGCAAAACATTCAGTACTTC. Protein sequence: CATSRVERQNIQYF.

CDR3: CASSYVQGAVYEQYF. In DNA, the CDR3 is TGTGCCAGCAGTTACGTCCAGGGGGCGGTCTACGAGCAGTACTTC. V usage is TRBV6-5 and J usage is TRBJ2-7; TRBD1 agrees at 8 bases. The J segment lost 3 bases and the V segment lost 2 bases, leaving 6 bases of the junction unmatched. The CDR3 spans 15 residues. Germline V CDR1 and CDR2: MNHEY, SVGAGI.